The clone carrying this TCR beta chain appeared a single time. The data derive from a study of OX40 agonist ivuxolimab in advanced cancers. With V trimmed by 2 bases and J by 5 bases, 1 base remained unmatched. The CDR3 is made up of 14 amino acids. Per the germline V gene, CDR1 is MNHNS and CDR2 is SASEGT. Clones were read by immunoSEQ multiplex PCR, and TCRdb kept only the in-frame ones, dropping some. This sample yields approximately 130,000 clones, of which roughly 91% are seen a single time; approximately 0.99% belongs to the top ten. The TCR sequence derives from an adult with an advanced solid tumor such as melanoma, head and neck, liver or kidney cancer. This material consisted of CD4+ or CD8+ T cells sorted from blood, taken in a trial of the OX40 agonist ivuxolimab. J is TRBJ2-1 and V is TRBV6-1; the match to TRBD1 covers 9 bases. Here the CDR3 DNA reads TGTGCCAGCAGTGAAACAGGGGGCAACAATGAGCAGTTCTTC. It is translated as CASSETGGNNEQFF.